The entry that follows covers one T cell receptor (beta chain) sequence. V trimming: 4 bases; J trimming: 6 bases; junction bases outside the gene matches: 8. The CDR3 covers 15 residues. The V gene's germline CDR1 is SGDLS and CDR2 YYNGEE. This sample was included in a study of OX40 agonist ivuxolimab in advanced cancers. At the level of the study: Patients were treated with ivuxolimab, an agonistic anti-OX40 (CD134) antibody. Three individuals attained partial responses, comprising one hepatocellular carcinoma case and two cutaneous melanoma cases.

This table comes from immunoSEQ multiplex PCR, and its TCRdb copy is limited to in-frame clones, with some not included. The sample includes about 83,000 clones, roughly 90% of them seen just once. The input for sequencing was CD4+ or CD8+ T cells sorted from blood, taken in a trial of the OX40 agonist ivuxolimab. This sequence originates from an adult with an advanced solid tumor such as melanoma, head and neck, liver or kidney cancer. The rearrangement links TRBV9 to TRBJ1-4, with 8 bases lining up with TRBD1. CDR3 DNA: TGTGCCAGCAGCCCATCAGGGGGCTCACATGAAAAACTGTTTTTT. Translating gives CASSPSGGSHEKLFF.